A selection of T cell receptor beta chains follows, all from one sample in a study of shared clonotypes between healthy human individuals. The method was immunoSEQ multiplex PCR; TCRdb's version includes in-frame clones alone and lacks a portion of them. The data hold millions of clones, with approximately 95% observed a single time. Specimen: naive CD8+ T cells sorted from blood. Receptors originate from a man aged 18 to 29 in good health. The CDR3 runs from the conserved cysteine through the conserved F or W. A D gene is named only where the DNA matches it firmly. Rows may omit the clone size; those that give it use once, few, many or a size class.

d_call	v_call	clone_size	j_call	cdr3_aa	cdr3_nt
TRBD1	TRBV5-1	.	TRBJ2-3	CASSSTGGTDTQYF	TGCGCCAGCAGCTCGACAGGGGGCACAGATACGCAGTATTTT
TRBD2	TRBV9	.	TRBJ2-7	CASSVGGGSEQYF	TGTGCCAGCAGCGTAGGCGGGGGGTCCGAGCAGTACTTC
.	TRBV27	.	TRBJ1-3	CASSLDSTSGNTIYF	TGTGCCAGCAGTTTGGACTCGACCTCTGGAAACACCATATATTTT
.	TRBV6-5	.	TRBJ2-5	CASSYSPQYF	TGTGCCAGCAGTTACTCGCCTCAGTACTTC
.	TRBV2	.	TRBJ2-7	CASSEYKGGTYEQYF	TGTGCCAGCAGTGAATATAAGGGGGGCACCTACGAGCAGTACTTC
.	TRBV4-1	once	TRBJ2-7	CASSPREEIYEQYF	TGCGCCAGCAGCCCCAGGGAGGAAATCTACGAGCAGTACTTC
.	TRBV7-9	.	TRBJ2-1	CASSYRDIGHEQFF	TGTGCCAGCAGCTACCGGGACATAGGTCATGAGCAGTTCTTC
.	TRBV10-1	.	TRBJ1-3	CASSDAEGSSGNTIYF	TGCGCCAGCAGTGATGCGGAGGGGAGCTCTGGAAACACCATATATTTT
TRBD1	TRBV29-1	.	TRBJ2-7	CSVAGTGPSGYEQYF	TGCAGCGTTGCCGGGACAGGGCCCAGCGGATACGAGCAGTACTTC
TRBD2	TRBV5-1	.	TRBJ2-7	CASSLRGGTYEQYF	TGCGCCAGCAGCTTGCGGGGGGGAACCTACGAGCAGTACTTC
.	TRBV25-1	.	TRBJ1-1	CASSEGDITEAFF	TGTGCCAGCAGTGAAGGGGACATCACTGAAGCTTTCTTT
.	TRBV6-1	.	TRBJ1-5	CASSEFGGGYFNQPQHF	TGTGCCAGCAGTGAGTTTGGGGGCGGCTATTTCAATCAGCCCCAGCATTTT
TRBD2	TRBV10-3	.	TRBJ2-2	CAIGLADTGELFF	TGTGCCATCGGACTAGCGGATACCGGGGAGCTGTTTTTT
.	TRBV19	.	TRBJ2-2	CASSGGTGELFF	TGTGCCAGTAGCGGGGGCACCGGGGAGCTGTTTTTT
.	TRBV30	.	TRBJ1-4	CAWSPGGRQQASVNEKLFF	TGTGCCTGGAGTCCCGGGGGAAGACAGCAGGCCAGTGTAAATGAAAAACTGTTTTTT
.	TRBV27	.	TRBJ2-3	CASSLSVGDGNTDTQYF	TGTGCCAGCAGTTTATCGGTCGGGGACGGTAACACAGATACGCAGTATTTT
.	TRBV4-1	.	TRBJ1-5	CASSQASNSNQPQHF	TGCGCCAGCAGCCAAGCGTCTAATAGCAATCAGCCCCAGCATTTT
.	TRBV21-1	few	TRBJ1-2	CARGSGDGYTF	TGTGCGAGGGGAAGTGGAGATGGCTACACCTTC